This T cell receptor (beta chain) was observed in a study of T cells in Graves' hyperthyroidism and ophthalmopathy. This clonotype was recorded many times. Antigen: not known. V was pared by 1 base and J by 5 bases, with 10 bases between. Germline values: CDR1 SNHLY, CDR2 FYNNEI. This CDR3 is 14 amino acids long. RNA transcripts yielded amplified TCR beta CDR3 regions. An initial round of RT-PCR targeting the TCR CDR3 relied on the HTBI primer set. TCRdb used MiXCR to reprocess the multiplex PCR reads, holding one entry per CDR3 protein. The sample holds about 210,000 distinct CDR3 sequences, approximately 17% seen once. The study's findings and limits: In simple terms, a model built on 13 V-J features told ophthalmopathy apart from stable hyperthyroidism.

This sequence joins TRBV2 and TRBJ2-3, with D possibly TRBD2 on 5 matching bases. The TCR sequence derives from a man aged 45-65 years with Graves' hyperthyroidism. The sample taken for sequencing was blood. DNA for the CDR3: TGTGCCAGCAGTGAAGAGGTGGGGAGAGATACGCAGTATTTT. This codes for CASSEEVGRDTQYF.